This TCR beta chain was documented in a study of blood T cell repertoires in COVID-19. Germline V gene data show CDR1 as SQVTM and CDR2 as ANQGSEA. Trimming stripped 7 bases from V and 0 bases from J, with 12 bases between. The CDR3 spans 13 residues. Sequenced by immunoSEQ multiplex PCR; TCRdb stores in-frame clones only, minus some. Of around 58,000 clones in the sample, roughly 85% were seen once. Sequencing used peripheral blood. This TCR was recovered from a human donor in a cohort sampled during active COVID-19. V is TRBV29-1 and J is TRBJ1-1; D is possibly TRBD1 (5 bases). The CDR3 DNA reads TGCAGCGCCCGGACACCTTTGAACACTGAAGCTTTCTTT. Translated: CSARTPLNTEAFF. The whole variable domain, remainder taken from reference TRBV29-1 and TRBJ1-1, is SAVISQKPSRDICQRGTSLTIQCQVDSQVTMMFWYRQQPGQSLTLIATANQGSEATYESGFVIDKFPISRPNLTFSTLTVSNMSPEDSSIYLCSARTPLNTEAFFGQGTRLTVV.